The next 14 T cell receptor beta chains were all read from a single sample in a study of technical replicates of blood from a few donors. Generated by immunoSEQ multiplex PCR, the TCRdb table keeps only in-frame clones and is missing some. Altogether about 61,000 clones are present, approximately 87% being singletons, with the ten largest covering 5.2%. Sequenced sample: PBMCs. The receptors were sampled from a human donor in good health. Some clones in this sample may be carry-over from other donors' samples.

This rearrangement joins TRBV18 to TRBJ2-7; no firm D call. V was cut by 2 bases and J by 2 bases, with 10 bases left in between. The CDR3 extends over 14 amino acids. CDR1 is KGHSH, CDR2 LQKENI, per germline. The CDR3 reads CASSPLNKPYEQYF. The CDR3 DNA is TGTGCCAGCTCACCATTAAACAAACCCTACGAGCAGTACTTC.

The V and J genes are TRBV19 and TRBJ2-1, with 9 bases that match TRBD1. The ends lost 7 bases at V and 3 bases at J; junction bases unmatched: 4. The CDR3 extends over 14 amino acids. Germline V lookup: CDR1 LNHDA, CDR2 SQIVND (reference sequence). In DNA, the CDR3 is TGTGCCAGTAACGAGGGACAGGGCTACAATGAGCAGTTCTTC. It yields the protein CASNEGQGYNEQFF.

CDR3 sequence reads: CASSLGAIVSSYNSPLHF. DNA for the CDR3: TGTGCCAGCAGCTTAGGGGCAATCGTAAGCTCCTATAATTCACCCCTCCACTTT. The chain employs TRBV7-2 and TRBJ1-6; D remains ambiguous. The V end was cut by 1 base, the J end by 0 bases, with 13 bases between. Germline values: CDR1 SGHTA, CDR2 FQGNSA. The CDR3 runs to 18 residues.

The CDR3 region is CASSGDSNNEKLFF. CDR3 nucleotide sequence: TGTGCCAGCAGCGGGGACAGTAATAATGAAAAACTGTTTTTT. The chain combines TRBV7-8 with TRBJ1-4; 7 nucleotides line up with TRBD1. Germline V CDR1 and CDR2: SGHVS, FQNEAQ. The CDR3 extends over 14 amino acids. J was trimmed by 4 bases and V by 5 bases; bases with no gene match: 4.

The rearrangement links TRBV7-9 to TRBJ2-5; 9 nucleotides align to TRBD1. Germline-derived CDR1 and CDR2 are SEHNR and FQNEAQ (reference sequence). The V and J ends lost 5 bases and 5 bases, in that order; junction bases with no gene match: 12. The CDR3 consists of 16 residues. The CDR3, as DNA: TGTGCCAGCAGCCCGAAGACAGGGGGACTGTGGGAGACCCAGTACTTC. Protein product: CASSPKTGGLWETQYF.

This clone was counted between two and nine times. The V and J genes are TRBV19 and TRBJ1-4; no definite D call. Germline lookup yields CDR1 LNHDA and CDR2 SQIVND (reference sequence). The CDR3 sequence is 15 residues long. Trimming pared 6 bases from V and 7 bases from J, leaving 18 bases between. This CDR3 reads CASREGLTSGEKLFF. As DNA, the CDR3 is TGTGCCAGTAGGGAGGGATTGACATCCGGTGAAAAACTGTTTTTT.

V and J are TRBV29-1 and TRBJ1-2, with 7 bases lining up with TRBD1. This CDR3 is 14 amino acids long. V lost 6 bases and J lost 6; bases outside the gene matches: 13. Germline-derived CDR1 and CDR2 are SQVTM and ANQGSEA. CDR3 DNA sequence: TGCAGCGTGTTTTTGAGGGGGCAGAGGGATGGCTACACCTTC. It translates to CSVFLRGQRDGYTF.

The chain carries TRBV19 and TRBJ2-3; 7 nucleotides align to TRBD2. CDR1 is LNHDA and CDR2 is SQIVND in the germline V gene (reference sequence). There are 15 residues in the CDR3. V gave up 2 bases and J gave up 3 bases; unmatched junction bases: 5. The CDR3 DNA follows: TGTGCCAGTAGTATATGGGCTAGCGGTACAGATACGCAGTATTTT. This gives the protein CASSIWASGTDTQYF.

The chain recombines TRBV6-5 with TRBJ1-4; D gene unclear. The CDR3 has 15 amino acids. Germline lookup yields CDR1 MNHEY and CDR2 SVGAGI. Trimming stripped 6 bases from V and 5 bases from J, with 16 bases between. CDR3 protein: CASSLSGSKNEKLFF. The CDR3 nucleotides read TGTGCCAGCAGCCTATCGGGGAGCAAAAATGAAAAACTGTTTTTT.

The chain recombines TRBV5-1 with TRBJ1-1; 7 bases match TRBD1. The CDR3 extends over 14 amino acids. Germline V gives CDR1 SGHRS, CDR2 YFSETQ. V gave up 4 bases and J gave up 4 bases; unmatched junction bases: 7. CDR3 nucleotides: TGCGCCAGCAGCGACCAGACAGGGTTCACTGAAGCTTTCTTT. It encodes CASSDQTGFTEAFF.

The chain combines TRBV6-5 with TRBJ2-1; 7 bases align to TRBD1. The CDR3 contains 15 residues. J was trimmed by 5 bases and V by 4 bases; bases with no gene match: 8. The germline CDR1 and CDR2 sequences are MNHEY and SVGAGI. The CDR3 nucleotides are TGTGCCAGCAGTTCAACAGGGGCGGCTAACAATGAGCAGTTCTTC. Its translation: CASSSTGAANNEQFF.

This sequence joins TRBV2 and TRBJ2-5, with a possible D match to TRBD2 (5 bases). Germline assignment: CDR1 SNHLY and CDR2 FYNNEI. CDR3 length: 13 residues. Trimming took off 11 bases at V and 2 bases at J, with 15 bases between the two ends. CDR3 coding DNA: TGTGCCGGGTGCCAGAGGACTCAAGAGACCCAGTACTTC. This sequence encodes CAGCQRTQETQYF. The variable domain in full, completed from reference TRBV2 and TRBJ2-5, reads EPEVTQTPSHQVTQMGQEVILRCVPISNHLYFYWYRQILGQKVEFLVSFYNNEISEKSEIFDDQFSVERPDGSNFTLKIRSTKLEDSAMYFCAGCQRTQETQYFGPGTRLLVL.

The chain carries TRBV5-5 and TRBJ2-7; tentatively, D is TRBD2 (5 bases). This CDR3 is 14 amino acids long. Germline V CDR1 and CDR2: SGHKS, YYEKEE (reference sequence). V was cut by 4 bases and J by 3 bases, with 14 bases left in between. CDR3 region: CASSLESGSYEQYF. In DNA, the CDR3 is TGTGCCAGCAGCCTCGAATCGGGAAGCTACGAGCAGTACTTC.

The chain carries TRBV5-1 and TRBJ2-3, with D tentatively TRBD2 (5 bases). The CDR3 consists of 14 residues. Trimming removed 0 bases from V and 2 bases from J, with 7 bases in between. Looked up from germline, CDR1 is SGHRS and CDR2 is YFSETQ. The CDR3 is CASSLGGYTDTQYF. CDR3 nucleotide sequence: TGCGCCAGCAGCTTGGGCGGGTACACAGATACGCAGTATTTT.